This is a list of T cell receptor beta chains from one sample in a study of Graves' ophthalmopathy and Graves' hyperthyroidism. A single record per CDR3 protein comes from TCRdb applying MiXCR to the multiplex PCR reads. The repertoire holds roughly 350,000 distinct CDR3 sequences, with about a sixth as singletons. The specimen sequenced was peripheral blood. Receptors originate from an adult woman with stable Graves' hyperthyroidism. The CDR3 runs from the conserved cysteine through the conserved F or W. The order of the fields is D gene, V gene, clone size, J gene, CDR3 DNA, CDR3 protein. The D gene is left open where the match is weak. The size field is filled for only some rows; it gives once, few, many or a size class.

TRBD2,TRBV30,few,TRBJ2-7,TGTGCCTGGAATGGGGGGGTCCCCCCTACCGAGCAGTACTTC,CAWNGGVPPTEQYF
-,TRBV12-3/TRBV12-4,many,TRBJ1-1,TGTGCCAGCAGTTTTAGGGGTCCAGGGTTGAACACTGAAGCTTTCTTT,CASSFRGPGLNTEAFF
-,TRBV7-2,many,TRBJ1-5,TGTGCCAGCAGCTGGTCCCTCAATCAGCCCCAGCATTTT,CASSWSLNQPQHF
-,TRBV6-1,many,TRBJ1-1,TGTGCCAGCAGCCAGAGGGGTGACACTGAAGCTTTCTTT,CASSQRGDTEAFF
-,TRBV30,many,TRBJ2-2,TGTGCCTGGAGTATAGACGGATACACCGGGGAGCTGTTTTTT,CAWSIDGYTGELFF
TRBD1,TRBV29-1,many,TRBJ2-7,TGCGGCGTTATGGGACAGGGGGCGTCGCTTCCCTCCAGCTATGGGCAGTACTTC,CGVMGQGASLPSSYGQYF
TRBD2,TRBV14,many,TRBJ2-2,TGTGCCAGCAGCCACGGACTAGTTAGGGTTCGGTCTCGATACACCGGGGAGCTGTTTTTT,CASSHGLVRVRSRYTGELFF
-,TRBV29-1,-,TRBJ1-2,TGCAGCGTTGAAGATCTAGGGAACTATGGCTACACCTTC,CSVEDLGNYGYTF
TRBD1,TRBV13,-,TRBJ2-7,TGTGCCAGCAGCTTATCGACAGGGCTCTACGAGCAGTACTTC,CASSLSTGLYEQYF
-,TRBV29-1,many,TRBJ2-7,TGCAGCGCGGGGGGAGGGGGCCTGGCCGAGCAGTACTTC,CSAGGGGLAEQYF
TRBD1,TRBV5-1,few,TRBJ2-3,TGCGCCAGCAGCTTGGACCAGGGGGTAGATACGCAGTATTTT,CASSLDQGVDTQYF
-,TRBV6-1,-,TRBJ2-2,TGTGCCAGCAGCGTAATAAGGGTTAACGGGGAGCTGTTTTTT,CASSVIRVNGELFF
-,TRBV29-1,many,TRBJ2-4,TGCAGCGCTTCCAGGGGATCTATAGCCAAAAACATTAAGTACTTC,CSASRGSIAKNIKYF
-,TRBV20-1,many,TRBJ1-1,TGCAGTGCTTCCGACCACTGGGGTAGCACTGAAGCTTTCTTT,CSASDHWGSTEAFF
-,TRBV29-1,few,TRBJ1-1,TGCAGCGGAGGGGGTAGGAACACTGAAGCTTTCTTT,CSGGGRNTEAFF
TRBD1,TRBV29-1,many,TRBJ1-2,TGCAGCGTTGAAAGAGGGAGGGGACAGTTCGGGGATGGCTACACCTTC,CSVERGRGQFGDGYTF
-,TRBV6-1,-,TRBJ2-2,TGTGCCAGCAGTCTCCGGCACGGGGAGCTGTTTTTT,CASSLRHGELFF
-,TRBV4-1,many,TRBJ1-5,TGCGCCAGCAGCCAAGCATCGAATCTTTTGCCGTATAGCAATCAGCCCCAGCATTTT,CASSQASNLLPYSNQPQHF
-,TRBV6-1,many,TRBJ1-2,TGTGCCAGCAGTGCCACAGGGACCTATGGCTACACCTTC,CASSATGTYGYTF
-,TRBV27,many,TRBJ2-5,TGTGCCAGCAGTTTATGGGCCAAGGAGACCCAGTACTTC,CASSLWAKETQYF
-,TRBV3-1,many,TRBJ2-4,TGTGCCAGCAGCCCAAAGGGATTGGGCATTAAGTACTTC,CASSPKGLGIKYF
-,TRBV20-1,many,TRBJ2-1,TGCAGTGCTAGACCCCACTATGACGACAATGAGCAGTTCTTC,CSARPHYDDNEQFF
TRBD1,TRBV6-2/TRBV6-3,-,TRBJ1-1,TGTGCCAGTCGGGACAGAATGAACACTGAAGCTTTCTTT,CASRDRMNTEAFF
-,TRBV18,few,TRBJ1-1,TGTGCCAGCTCACCACCGCGCAGGGGTAGGTTGATCCCTGAAGCTCTCTTT,CASSPPRRGRLIPEALF
-,TRBV4-1,many,TRBJ2-7,TGCGCCAGCAGCCAAGAGGTAGTCTACGAGCAGTACTTC,CASSQEVVYEQYF
TRBD1,TRBV6-2/TRBV6-3,many,TRBJ1-1,TGTGCCAGCACCAACAGGGGGGTGAACACTGAAGCTTCCTTT,CASTNRGVNTEASF
-,TRBV12-3/TRBV12-4,many,TRBJ1-1,TGTGCCAGCAGTTATGGACAGTACACTGAAGCTTTCTTT,CASSYGQYTEAFF
TRBD1,TRBV3-1,few,TRBJ2-6,TGTGCCAGCAACCACCTCGGACAGGGAAGCCGGGCCAACGTCCTGACTTTC,CASNHLGQGSRANVLTF
TRBD2,TRBV5-1,-,TRBJ2-2,TGCGCCAGCAGCTCCCCTCCCGGACTAGCGGGAGGTGGGACCGGGGAGCTGTTTTTT,CASSSPPGLAGGGTGELFF
-,TRBV12-3/TRBV12-4,-,TRBJ2-5,TGTGCCAGCAGGGGAGGGGGGCAAGAGACCCAGTACTTC,CASRGGGQETQYF
-,TRBV12-3/TRBV12-4,medium-sized,TRBJ2-5,TGTGCCAGCAGCGCACCGGGACTGCAAGAGACCCAGTACTTC,CASSAPGLQETQYF
-,TRBV7-9,many,TRBJ2-7,TGTGCCAGCAGCCCCCGTAGCGGAACCTCCTACGAGCAGTACTTC,CASSPRSGTSYEQYF
-,TRBV9,-,TRBJ2-2,TGTGCCAGCAGCAAGCTACTGAACACCGGGGAGCTGTTTTTT,CASSKLLNTGELFF
-,TRBV6-5,many,TRBJ1-1,TGTGCCAGCAGGGGGGGGACAGAAGCTTTCTTT,CASRGGTEAFF
-,TRBV2,many,TRBJ1-5,TGTGCCAGCAGTGTGTGGGGACCGAGTAGCAATCAGCCCCAGCATTTT,CASSVWGPSSNQPQHF
TRBD2,TRBV12-3/TRBV12-4,many,TRBJ2-5,TGTGCCAGCAGTCCAAAGACTAGCTTTGAGACCCAGTACTTC,CASSPKTSFETQYF
TRBD2,TRBV9,few,TRBJ2-7,TGTGCCAGCAGCGTAGGTTCTAGCGGGATCCTCAACGAGCAGTACTTC,CASSVGSSGILNEQYF
-,TRBV7-2,many,TRBJ2-7,TGTGCCAGCAGACCTACGCCTACGGCCCCCTACGAGCAGTACTTC,CASRPTPTAPYEQYF
-,TRBV5-6,-,TRBJ2-2,TGTGCCAGCAGCTTGGTCGGGAGATACACCGGGGAGCTGTTTTTT,CASSLVGRYTGELFF
-,TRBV5-5,many,TRBJ2-5,TGTGCCAGCAGCTCCATTGATGGGGAGACCCAGTACTTC,CASSSIDGETQYF
-,TRBV28,many,TRBJ1-5,TGTGCCAGCAAGTCAAGGACAGTCAATCAGCCCCAGCATTTT,CASKSRTVNQPQHF
TRBD2,TRBV3-1,few,TRBJ2-7,TGTGCCAGCAGCCAATTTTCGGGACTAGCTCGCTACGAGCAGTACTTC,CASSQFSGLARYEQYF
-,TRBV7-2,many,TRBJ1-3,TGTGCCAGCAGCTTAAGCTGGGCGGCTGGAAACACCATATATTTT,CASSLSWAAGNTIYF
-,TRBV24-1,many,TRBJ2-7,TGTGCCACTAACAGAGGGGGACGGTACGAGCAGTACTTC,CATNRGGRYEQYF
TRBD1,TRBV2,many,TRBJ1-2,TGTGCCAGCAGTGACAGGGGGCCTTATAACTATGGCTACACCTTC,CASSDRGPYNYGYTF
TRBD1,TRBV28,-,TRBJ2-5,TGTGCCAGCAGTTGGACAGGGAAATGGCAAGAGACCCAGTACTTC,CASSWTGKWQETQYF
-,TRBV6-1,many,TRBJ1-2,TGTGCCAGTCTCGGTGGTGGCTACACCTTC,CASLGGGYTF
-,TRBV7-2,many,TRBJ1-5,TGTGCCAGCAGCTTGACCCAGGGCTATCAGCCCCAGCATTTT,CASSLTQGYQPQHF
-,TRBV11-2,many,TRBJ1-1,TGTGCCAGCAGCTCGGACGGTTTGAACACTGAAGCTTTCTTT,CASSSDGLNTEAFF
TRBD1,TRBV28,many,TRBJ1-2,TGTGCCAGCAGTTCGCCCGGGACAGGGAGTCCCTGGGGGGATGGCTACACCTTC,CASSSPGTGSPWGDGYTF
TRBD1,TRBV4-1,-,TRBJ1-2,TGCGCCAGCAGCCAGGGGGACAGCCGTTTGTTAGGCTACACCTTC,CASSQGDSRLLGYTF
-,TRBV19,-,TRBJ2-1,TGTGCCAGTAGTATGGGCTACTACAATGAGCAGTTCTTC,CASSMGYYNEQFF